This T cell receptor (beta chain) was captured in a study of radiation and T cells in renal cell carcinoma. About the research overall: Nephrectomy followed 15 Gy stereotactic body radiation by 4 weeks. The study, taken as a whole, reports: In blood, top tumor clones expanded by 2 weeks, shrinking by 4.

The protocol was immunoSEQ multiplex PCR, while the TCRdb copy is restricted to in-frame clones and leaves out a portion. The sample has 100,000 to 150,000 clones, approximately 82% seen once. To note about this clone: Its antigen remains unidentified.

V gave up 5 bases and J gave up 14 bases; unmatched junction bases: 8. This CDR3 has 13 residues. Germline values: CDR1 LNHDA, CDR2 SQIVND (reference sequence). Time point of the sample: baseline pretreatment blood. The treatment here: 15 Gy SBRT to primary tumor, nephrectomy 4 weeks later. After SBRT, blood was collected at 2 and 4 weeks, plus baseline. This TCR came from a woman aged 60-75 years with renal cell carcinoma. The source material was blood, sampled from a patient whose treatment included radiotherapy and nephrectomy. This chain uses TRBV19 with TRBJ2-2, with TRBD1 identical over 10 bases. CDR3: CASSVTGTGVLFF. The CDR3, as DNA: TGTGCCAGTAGTGTAACCGGGACAGGGGTACTGTTTTTT.